This T cell receptor (beta chain) was retrieved from a study of metastatic and nonmetastatic thyroid tumors. Study details: Both malignant and benign thyroid patients supplied peripheral blood and tumor or nodule tissue samples, across which the repertoires of these patients were then compared.

Ten or more counts support this clone. Patients underwent thyroid surgery, and none had received any treatment before it. Through MiXCR, TCRdb re-clonotyped the PCR reads. This sample has over 65,000 clones, with around 13% found just once. Germline loops: CDR1 SGHRS, CDR2 YFSETQ. J gave up 4 bases and V 1 base, and 4 bases lay outside the gene matches. The CDR3 is 15 amino acids. The clonotype comes from a female donor with papillary thyroid cancer or a benign thyroid nodule (not recorded which). Some clones in this sample may be carry-over from other donors' samples. Material for sequencing was tumor tissue. This rearrangement joins TRBV5-1 to TRBJ2-3, with 9 bases fitting TRBD2. The CDR3 DNA reads as TGCGCCAGCAGCTTGAACCAGCGGGAGGCAGATACGCAGTATTTT. It is translated as CASSLNQREADTQYF. Based on the CDR3 plus reference TRBV5-1 and TRBJ2-3, the full variable domain is KAGVTQTPRYLIKTRGQQVTLSCSPISGHRSVSWYQQTPGQGLQFLFEYFSETQRNKGNFPGRFSGRQFSNSRSEMNVSTLELGDSALYLCASSLNQREADTQYFGPGTRLTVL.